Presented here are 9 T cell receptor beta chains from one specimen sequenced in a study of T cells after yellow fever vaccination. Using its own MiXCR run on the 5' RACE reads, TCRdb lists one record per CDR3 protein. The sample lists 450,000 to 550,000 distinct CDR3 sequences, around a fifth seen once, with 16% in the top ten. This specimen consisted of PBMCs, obtained approximately 22 days after the first yellow fever vaccination. The receptors originated from a man aged 18-30 years who received the YFV17D yellow fever vaccine.

This clonotype was found a few times. This chain connects TRBV6-2 or TRBV6-3 to TRBJ1-2, with D unresolved. The CDR3 length is 13 residues. Germline V gene data show CDR1 as MNHEY and CDR2 as SVGEGT. Trimming took 2 bases from V and 6 from J, leaving 10 bases between them. CDR3 amino acids: CASSYRVYDGYTF. The CDR3 DNA follows: TGTGCCAGCAGTTACAGGGTTTACGATGGCTACACCTTC.

This clonotype has a handful of counts. A junction end diverges from the germline sequence, so it may reflect a read error. The rearrangement joins TRBV24-1 to TRBJ2-7; D is perhaps TRBD2 (6 bases). The V gene's germline CDR1 is KGHDR and CDR2 SFDVKD. This CDR3 has 16 amino acids. The DNA of the CDR3 is TGTGCCACCAGGGATTCCCGAGCGGGTCTTACCTACGAGCAGTACTTC. Translation: CATRDSRAGLTYEQYF.

The chain is built from TRBV6-1 and TRBJ1-2; unclear D gene. CDR1 and CDR2 from the germline V gene are MNHNS and SASEGT. The CDR3 totals 11 residues. The V gene lost 7 bases and the J gene lost 4 bases, with 7 bases spanning the gap. The CDR3, as DNA: TGTGCCAGCACCAGTGGCTATGGCTACACCTTC. It specifies CASTSGYGYTF.

The CDR3 region has the DNA TGTGCCAGCAGTGCTTCGGGACACCTGAACACTGAAGCTTTCTTT. This gives the protein CASSASGHLNTEAFF. The rearrangement links TRBV6-2 or TRBV6-3 to TRBJ1-1; D is perhaps TRBD1 (6 bases). The CDR3 is 15 residues long. Trimming took off 5 bases at V and 0 bases at J, with 13 bases between the two ends. From germline, CDR1 is MNHEY and CDR2 SVGEGT.

The V gene is TRBV5-8, the J gene TRBJ2-7; maybe TRBD2 (5 bases). Trimming stripped 0 bases from V and 0 bases from J, with 10 bases between. This CDR3 region has 15 residues. The germline CDR1 and CDR2 sequences are SGHTS and YDEGEE. The CDR3 sequence: CASSLDAGLSYEQYF. CDR3 coding DNA: TGTGCCAGCAGCTTGGACGCGGGTCTCTCCTACGAGCAGTACTTC.

Points on this clonotype: A read error may account for a junction end that differs from germline. V and J are TRBV10-3 and TRBJ2-5; D is possibly TRBD1 (9 bases). Germline V gene sequence: CDR1 ENHRY, CDR2 SYGVKD. The CDR3 is 20 residues long. The CDR3 region has the DNA TGTGCCAGCAGTTACCCTGTGGCGGGGGGACAGGGCTCGGGACAAGAGACCCAGTACTTC. This gives the protein CASSYPVAGGQGSGQETQYF.

This clonotype was seen many times. This rearrangement joins TRBV9 to TRBJ2-7, with 9 bases fitting TRBD1. In germline, CDR1 is SGDLS, CDR2 YYNGEE. The V segment lost 4 bases and the J segment 2 bases; nucleotides outside the gene matches: 7. The CDR3 has 15 residues. The CDR3 nucleotides are TGTGCCAGCAGCCGGGGAGGACAGGGGACCTACGAGCAGTACTTC. Encoded protein: CASSRGGQGTYEQYF.

This chain joins TRBV5-5 and TRBJ1-1; D not resolved. This CDR3 spans 14 amino acids. The germline CDR1 and CDR2 sequences are SGHKS and YYEKEE (reference sequence). Between the trimmed V and J ends, which lost 3 bases and 3 bases, there was a span of 12 bases. CDR3 bases: TGTGCCAGCAGCTCCGGGAGTGGGCACACTGAAGCTTTCTTT. Amino acid sequence: CASSSGSGHTEAFF.

The chain uses TRBV7-9 and TRBJ2-7; 7 positions agree with TRBD1. The V and J ends lost 4 bases and 5 bases, in that order; junction bases with no gene match: 11. The CDR3 extends over 15 amino acids. Germline V gene lookup returns CDR1 SEHNR and CDR2 FQNEAQ (reference sequence). The CDR3 nucleotides read TGTGCCAGCAGCTCGGCCCGGGACAGCTTTAACGAGCAGTACTTC. Amino acids: CASSSARDSFNEQYF.